This TCR beta chain was captured in a study of response to subunit inactivated influenza vaccine. Findings and limits, study-wide: Few additional T cells are recruited per seasonal influenza vaccination, authors suggested.

CDR1 and CDR2 (germline): LGHNA, YSLEER. J was trimmed by 4 bases and V by 4 bases; bases with no gene match: 3. CDR3 length: 15 residues. This clonotype was seen ten or more times. The antigen is unknown. TCRdb ran MiXCR on the RT-PCR reads and lists one entry per CDR3 protein. The sample carries about 500,000 distinct CDR3 sequences, 16% recorded once. V usage is TRBV4-3 and J usage is TRBJ2-3; 12 nucleotides agree with TRBD2. The TCR originated in a man aged 45 to 70 who received an inactivated influenza vaccine. This specimen consisted of CD4+ T cells sorted from PBMCs, obtained around 25 months after vaccination. In nucleotides, the CDR3 is TGCGCCAGCAGCCGACTAGCGGGGGTCTCAGATACGCAGTATTTT. Its protein is CASSRLAGVSDTQYF.